A selection of T cell receptor beta chains follows, all from one sample in a study of PD-1 blockade in mismatch repair-deficient tumors. TCRdb's copy holds only in-frame clones and misses some; the assay was immunoSEQ multiplex PCR. Of approximately 79,000 clones listed, roughly 80% are singletons. This specimen was peripheral blood, taken 44 weeks after starting pembrolizumab. The receptors stem from an adult with mismatch repair-deficient cancer. The conserved cysteine and the conserved F or W are not part of the CDR3 here. A clone size is listed for some rows: how often the clone was seen (once, few, many), or a class if it is expanded.

TRBJ2-5 TRBV30 - AWSVLPLSQY
TRBJ2-1 TRBV18 - ASSPFGQGAYNEQF
TRBJ1-2 TRBV5-3 - ARSLWGCYGYT
TRBJ1-4 TRBV11-3 - ASSFYGDRNEKLF
TRBJ2-7 TRBV20-1 - SASPWGEQY
TRBJ1-1 TRBV2 - ASSPGGRTEAF
TRBJ1-2 TRBV7-3 - ASSFARGHGYT
TRBJ2-1 TRBV11-3 - ASSLGGSGSANEQF
TRBJ2-3 TRBV18 - ASSPLGVRGDTQY
TRBJ1-1 TRBV7-3 - ASSRSGNRAEAF
TRBJ2-3 TRBV25-1 - ASSDFTDTQY
TRBJ2-1 TRBV19 - ASKLAGLTTSYNEQF
TRBJ2-1 TRBV30 - AWIAATSYNEQF
TRBJ2-2 TRBV6-5 - ASSLDAGELF
TRBJ2-7 TRBV7-9 - ASGQFDEQY
TRBJ1-1 TRBV5-6 - ASSNERQGRTEAF
TRBJ1-1 TRBV29-1 - SAVQGKTEAF
TRBJ1-4 TRBV7-9 - ARGGSDNEKLF
TRBJ2-5 TRBV19 - ASSIRDRATETQY
TRBJ1-3 TRBV18 - ASSPSAELSGNTIY
TRBJ2-1 TRBV10-1 - ASSGVLVAAYNEQF
TRBJ2-3 TRBV5-6 once ASTQASGGSDTQY
TRBJ2-2 TRBV9 once ASSVVGDPGELF
TRBJ2-1 TRBV5-6 - ASSLAGGVYNEQF
TRBJ2-2 TRBV11-3 - ASSPISGDTGELF
TRBJ2-7 TRBV18 - ASSPGAGGALEQY
TRBJ2-1 TRBV5-1 - ASSAGTGNNEQF
TRBJ1-2 TRBV20-1 few SAPSGYT
TRBJ1-2 TRBV6-5 - ASSYTSGTGFYGYT
TRBJ1-1 TRBV7-9 - ASSLVVGLNTEAF
TRBJ2-1 TRBV9 - ASSVDGGRGLFSEQF
TRBJ2-5 TRBV6-1 - ASSDYGRGRETQY
TRBJ2-1 TRBV28 - ASSELAGKGYNEQF
TRBJ1-1 TRBV5-1 - ASSSDGYTEAF
TRBJ1-5 TRBV6-5 - ASSFSSRQEGQPQH
TRBJ2-7 TRBV4-1 once ASSHGTAIIYEQY
TRBJ2-1 TRBV29-1 - SVSDFYNEQF
TRBJ2-2 TRBV2 - ASSEGGPRTGELF
TRBJ2-1 TRBV11-3 - ASSLDGGKGGNEQF
TRBJ2-6 TRBV5-8 - ASSLTSDYSGANVLT
TRBJ1-5 TRBV6-5 - ASSLDRDVQPQH
TRBJ1-1 TRBV5-1 - ASSFEGRIDTEAF
TRBJ2-1 TRBV5-1 - ASSLQGARYNEQF
TRBJ1-2 TRBV7-2 - ASSSGTGYYGYT
TRBJ1-5 TRBV19 - ASSARQGNQPQH
TRBJ2-2 TRBV6-6 - ASSYSPGELF